A single sample is the source of the 21 T cell receptor beta chains below, sequenced in a study of blood T cell repertoires in COVID-19. Clones were sequenced by immunoSEQ multiplex PCR, and TCRdb holds only the in-frame ones, with some missing. This table holds fewer than 200,000 clones, 60% to 85% found once. The sample was peripheral blood. These receptors all stem from a man between 60 and 70 years old with acute or convalescent COVID-19.

The V and J genes are TRBV29-1 and TRBJ2-1, with 7 positions matching TRBD1. Germline values: CDR1 SQVTM, CDR2 ANQGSEA. J gave up 2 bases and V 5 bases, and 6 bases lay outside the gene matches. The CDR3 length is 14 residues. The CDR3 protein is CSVTGTVAYNEQFF. Written as DNA, the CDR3 is TGCAGCGTTACCGGGACAGTTGCCTACAATGAGCAGTTCTTC.

J is TRBJ1-1 and V is TRBV19; 7 bases fit TRBD1. The CDR3 contains 15 residues. V shed 3 bases, J shed 2 bases, and the junction held 6 bases outside the gene matches. Per germline, CDR1 LNHDA and CDR2 SQIVND (reference sequence). The CDR3 DNA sequence: TGTGCCAGTAGTATTGGGGACAGACGAAACACTGAAGCTTTCTTT. Encoded protein: CASSIGDRRNTEAFF.

J is TRBJ1-2 and V is TRBV10-1; no firm D call. The CDR3 consists of 14 residues. Germline V CDR1 and CDR2: WNHNN, SYGVQD (reference sequence). With 0 bases removed from V and 2 bases from J, the gap between germline ends came to 7 bases. As DNA, the CDR3 is TGCGCCAGCAGTGAGTCGGGCAGAAACTATGGCTACACCTTC. It yields the protein CASSESGRNYGYTF.

This clone occurred once. The chain employs TRBV7-8 and TRBJ1-6; D gene uncertain. Germline lookup yields CDR1 SGHVS and CDR2 FQNEAQ. V lost 5 bases to trimming and J lost 3 bases, with 11 bases between them. The CDR3 sequence is 15 residues long. CDR3 DNA: TGTGCCAGCAGCCCCCAGACTAACTATAATTCACCCCTCCACTTT. Protein product: CASSPQTNYNSPLHF.

The rearrangement joins TRBV30 to TRBJ2-5, with D maybe TRBD2 (6 bases). Germline CDR1 GTSNPN, CDR2 SVGIG (reference sequence). The V and J ends lost 1 base and 5 bases respectively, with 17 bases between them. This CDR3 spans 15 amino acids. CDR3 coding DNA: TGTGCCTGGAGTGGGAAGGGAGCTGCGGGGGAGACCCAGTACTTC. Translating it yields CAWSGKGAAGETQYF.

The gene calls are TRBV6-5 and TRBJ1-5; weak D call: TRBD1 (6 bases). V was shortened by 5 bases and J by 4 bases, with 15 bases between the two germline ends. The CDR3 extends over 15 amino acids. Germline lookup yields CDR1 MNHEY and CDR2 SVGAGI. CDR3 DNA: TGTGCCAGCAGTCCCTACAGGGCCGGGAATCAGCCCCAGCATTTT. Residues: CASSPYRAGNQPQHF.

The V and J genes are TRBV6-5 and TRBJ1-1, with 7 bases aligning to TRBD1. The CDR3 sequence is 15 residues long. The germline CDR1 and CDR2 sequences are MNHEY and SVGAGI. V trimming: 5 bases; J trimming: 1 base; junction bases outside the gene matches: 7. DNA for the CDR3: TGTGCCAGCAGTAGGGGGCTAGGGGAGAACACTGAAGCTTTCTTT. It specifies CASSRGLGENTEAFF.

V usage is TRBV3-1 (or the pseudogene TRBV3-2) and J usage is TRBJ2-5; D unresolved. V gave up 0 bases and J gave up 4 bases, with 15 bases separating them. Germline CDR1 and CDR2: LGHDT and YNNKEL (reference sequence). The CDR3 totals 16 residues. CDR3 coding DNA: TGTGCCAGCAGCCAAGATCGGAGCCATCCCATAGAGACCCAGTACTTC. It specifies CASSQDRSHPIETQYF.

CDR3 amino acids: CSVSTGGFRRDTQYF. The CDR3 DNA follows: TGCAGCGTTTCAACAGGGGGCTTTCGGAGAGATACGCAGTATTTT. The chain combines TRBV29-1 with TRBJ2-3; TRBD1 matches at 9 bases. Trimming cost V 5 bases and J 5 bases; bases outside gene matches: 11. Germline loops: CDR1 SQVTM, CDR2 ANQGSEA. The CDR3 runs to 15 residues.

This clone was seen a few times. The rearrangement uses TRBV11-2 and TRBJ1-1; D is uncertain. Germline CDR1 and CDR2: SGHAT and FQNNGV. The CDR3 length is 13 residues. The V gene lost 0 bases and the J gene lost 2 bases, with 4 bases spanning the gap. CDR3 in amino acids: CASSLELNTEAFF. As DNA, the CDR3 is TGTGCCAGCAGCTTAGAACTCAACACTGAAGCTTTCTTT. Full variable domain (missing parts from reference TRBV11-2 and TRBJ1-1): EAGVAQSPRYKIIEKRQSVAFWCNPISGHATLYWYQQILGQGPKLLIQFQNNGVVDDSQLPKDRFSAERLKGVDSTLKIQPAKLEDSAVYLCASSLELNTEAFFGQGTRLTVV.

The V gene is TRBV15, the J gene TRBJ1-2, with 8 bases matching TRBD1. CDR3 length: 18 residues. Germline CDR1 is LNHNV and CDR2 is YYDKDF (reference sequence). V shed 0 bases and J 6 bases; nucleotides not matched to a gene: 15. The CDR3 DNA reads TGTGCCACCAGCAGAGATATCGGGACAGGACTTTTCTCCGATGGCTACACCTTC. It specifies CATSRDIGTGLFSDGYTF.

This chain links TRBV19 with TRBJ1-4; 10 bases are shared with TRBD1. CDR3 length: 14 amino acids. The junction had 6 bases not matched to a gene; V was cut back by 7 bases and J by 7 bases. The germline V gene encodes CDR1 LNHDA and CDR2 SQIVND (reference sequence). The CDR3 DNA is TGTGCCAGTACCCCCGGGACAGGGGCTGAAAAACTGTTTTTT. Its translation is CASTPGTGAEKLFF.

This clone was seen just once. This rearrangement joins TRBV2 to TRBJ1-1; TRBD1 matches 9 bases. The CDR3 covers 13 residues. CDR1 and CDR2 (germline): SNHLY, FYNNEI. Trimming cost V 11 bases and J 5 bases; bases outside gene matches: 9. The chain's CDR3 is CASRQGVETEAFF. The CDR3 coding sequence is TGTGCCTCCAGACAGGGGGTAGAAACTGAAGCTTTCTTT.

The chain links TRBV2 to TRBJ2-2, with 13 bases that match TRBD2. Per germline, CDR1 SNHLY and CDR2 FYNNEI. The length of the CDR3 is 17 residues. After removal of 5 bases from V and 4 bases from J, the junction contained 7 bases not matched to a gene. The CDR3 coding sequence is TGTGCCAGCAGTCCACTAGCGGGGGGGCCCGGCACCGGGGAGCTGTTTTTT. This codes for CASSPLAGGPGTGELFF. The full variable domain, in which reference TRBV2 and TRBJ2-2 provide the parts outside the CDR3, is EPEVTQTPSHQVTQMGQEVILRCVPISNHLYFYWYRQILGQKVEFLVSFYNNEISEKSEIFDDQFSVERPDGSNFTLKIRSTKLEDSAMYFCASSPLAGGPGTGELFFGEGSRLTVL.

This clone occurred once. This chain uses TRBV3-1 (or the pseudogene TRBV3-2) with TRBJ2-3, with TRBD2 identical over 9 bases. The germline V gene has CDR1 LGHDT and CDR2 YNNKEL (reference sequence). There are 16 residues in the CDR3. Trimming took 0 bases from V and 4 from J; bases not matched to a gene: 5. CDR3 nucleotides: TGTGCCAGCAGCCAAGAGGCGGGGGGGCGGGCAGATACGCAGTATTTT. Amino acids: CASSQEAGGRADTQYF.

The CDR3 DNA sequence: TGTGCCAGTAGTATGGGGCATACCACAGATACGCAGTATTTT. Its translation: CASSMGHTTDTQYF. This chain joins TRBV19 and TRBJ2-3; weak D call: TRBD1 (5 bases). CDR1 and CDR2 (germline): LNHDA, SQIVND (reference sequence). Deletions cut 3 bases from V and 2 bases from J, with 9 bases between. The CDR3 has 14 amino acids.

The chain combines TRBV9 with TRBJ2-7, with 9 bases lining up with TRBD1. Per germline, CDR1 SGDLS and CDR2 YYNGEE. This CDR3 region has 14 residues. The V gene end was trimmed by 3 bases and the J gene end by 4 bases; junction bases not matched to a gene: 5. CDR3 amino acids: CASSAGDRVYEQYF. The CDR3, as DNA: TGTGCCAGCAGCGCAGGGGACAGGGTTTACGAGCAGTACTTC.

The chain recombines TRBV2 with TRBJ1-2; TRBD1 matches at 8 bases. CDR3 length: 14 amino acids. Germline lookup yields CDR1 SNHLY and CDR2 FYNNEI. The junction had 1 base not matched to a gene; V was cut back by 4 bases and J by 0 bases. The CDR3 loop reads CASSAQGANYGYTF. The CDR3, as DNA: TGTGCCAGCAGTGCACAGGGGGCTAACTATGGCTACACCTTC.

The chain's CDR3 is CASSLQGQNEQFF. CDR3 in DNA: TGTGCCAGCAGCTTACAGGGGCAGAATGAGCAGTTCTTC. The chain is built from TRBV7-3 and TRBJ2-1; the D gene is possibly TRBD1 (6 bases). V was clipped by 2 bases and J by 7 bases, with 9 bases between them. The length of the CDR3 is 13 residues. Looked up from germline, CDR1 is SGHTA and CDR2 is FQGTGA.

The chain joins TRBV5-1 to TRBJ2-7, with 8 positions matching TRBD1. The V gene end was trimmed by 3 bases and the J gene end by 6 bases; junction bases not matched to a gene: 5. This CDR3 has 13 residues. Germline V gene data show CDR1 as SGHRS and CDR2 as YFSETQ. The CDR3 DNA reads TGCGCCAGCAGCTGGACAGGGCCTCTCGAGCAGTACTTC. This encodes CASSWTGPLEQYF.

V is TRBV9 and J is TRBJ1-1; tentatively, D is TRBD1 (5 bases). This CDR3 is 15 amino acids long. The germline CDR1 and CDR2 sequences are SGDLS and YYNGEE. Trimming left V 2 bases short and J 3 bases short, with 14 bases between. The CDR3 DNA is TGTGCCAGCAGCGTTGGGGACGGGGGGTACACTGAAGCTTTCTTT. Amino acid sequence: CASSVGDGGYTEAFF.